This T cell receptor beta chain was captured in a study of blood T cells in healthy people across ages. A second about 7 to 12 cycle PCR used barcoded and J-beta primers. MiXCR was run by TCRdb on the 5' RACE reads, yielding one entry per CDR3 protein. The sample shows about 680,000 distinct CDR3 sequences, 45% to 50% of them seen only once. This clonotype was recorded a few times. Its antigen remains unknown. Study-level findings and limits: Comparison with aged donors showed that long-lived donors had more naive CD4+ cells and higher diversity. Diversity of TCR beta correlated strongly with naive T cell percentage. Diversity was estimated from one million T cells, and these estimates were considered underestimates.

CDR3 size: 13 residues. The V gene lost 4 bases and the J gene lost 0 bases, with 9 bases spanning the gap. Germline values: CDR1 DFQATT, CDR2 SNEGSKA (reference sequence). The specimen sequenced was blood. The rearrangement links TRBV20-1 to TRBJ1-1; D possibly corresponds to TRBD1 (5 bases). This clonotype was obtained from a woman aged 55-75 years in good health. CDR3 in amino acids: CSAKGRMNTEAFF. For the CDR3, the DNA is TGCAGTGCTAAGGGACGGATGAACACTGAAGCTTTCTTT.